Each of the 7 T cell receptor beta chains below was sequenced from the same sample in a study of blood T cell repertoires in COVID-19. Method: immunoSEQ multiplex PCR; TCRdb's copy keeps in-frame clones and lacks some. The data contain roughly 400,000 clones, roughly 90% of them seen just once; the ten biggest clones take up about 1.4%. The sample comprised PBMCs or T cells enriched from blood (not recorded which). The origin of the receptors is a young woman who had been exposed to COVID-19.

This chain links TRBV19 with TRBJ1-1; D is ambiguous. CDR1 and CDR2 (germline): LNHDA, SQIVND (reference sequence). CDR3 length equals 13 residues. Deletions cut 3 bases from V and 3 bases from J, with 8 bases between. The CDR3 DNA sequence: TGTGCCAGTAGTATGACAAAGGACACTGAAGCTTTCTTT. Translated: CASSMTKDTEAFF.

CDR3 sequence (DNA): TGTGCCAGCAGCGTACTGTCTAGAGGTGGCTACACCTTC. As protein: CASSVLSRGGYTF. This chain uses TRBV2 with TRBJ1-2; D gene unclear. The CDR3 is made up of 13 amino acids. Germline CDR1 SNHLY, CDR2 FYNNEI. V was pared by 6 bases and J by 7 bases, with 15 bases between.

The V call is TRBV7-3, the J call TRBJ2-7, with D perhaps TRBD2 (6 bases). V was trimmed by 3 bases and J by 7 bases, leaving 19 bases between them. This CDR3 comprises 15 residues. Germline assignment: CDR1 SGHTA and CDR2 FQGTGA. The CDR3 protein is CASSFSSGEQVEQYF. The CDR3 nucleotides read TGTGCCAGCAGCTTCTCCTCGGGGGAACAGGTTGAGCAGTACTTC.

This clone has more than one count but fewer than ten. The CDR3 region has the DNA TGCGCCAGCAGCTTGGGTCCCTCGAACACTGAAGCTTTCTTT. It yields the protein CASSLGPSNTEAFF. J is TRBJ1-1 and V is TRBV5-1; no definite D call. In germline, CDR1 is SGHRS, CDR2 YFSETQ. The CDR3 has 14 residues. Trimming took off 0 bases at V and 1 base at J, with 7 bases between the two ends.

The V gene is TRBV5-1, the J gene TRBJ1-2, with D unclear. V dropped 0 bases and J dropped 4 bases, with 16 bases sitting between them. The CDR3 loop spans 16 amino acids. The germline gives CDR1 SGHRS, CDR2 YFSETQ. The CDR3 sequence is CASSLGGAVGSYGYTF. CDR3 nucleotides: TGCGCCAGCAGCTTGGGGGGAGCGGTGGGCAGCTATGGCTACACCTTC.

This clone showed up just a few times. The CDR3, as DNA: TGTGCCAGCAGCACCGACAGGGGTTACGAGCAGTACTTC. Amino acid sequence: CASSTDRGYEQYF. This chain uses TRBV7-2 with TRBJ2-7; 8 bases align to TRBD1. Germline V lookup: CDR1 SGHTA, CDR2 FQGNSA. V lost 5 bases, J lost 4 bases, and 4 bases stayed unmatched. CDR3 size: 13 residues.

The chain employs TRBV19 and TRBJ1-6; D remains unclear. Trimming took off 0 bases at V and 9 bases at J, with 15 bases between the two ends. Germline V CDR1 and CDR2: LNHDA, SQIVND (reference sequence). The CDR3 length is 16 residues. The CDR3 DNA is TGTGCCAGTAGTATAGATCATGGGGAGAGGTCTTCACCCCTCCACTTT. It translates to CASSIDHGERSSPLHF. The whole variable domain, filled in from reference TRBV19 and TRBJ1-6, reads DGGITQSPKYLFRKEGQNVTLSCEQNLNHDAMYWYRQDPGQGLRLIYYSQIVNDFQKGDIAEGYSVSREKKESFPLTVTSAQKNPTAFYLCASSIDHGERSSPLHFGNGTRLTVT.